A selection of T cell receptor beta chains follows, all from one sample in a study of beta chain features in type 1 diabetes. Method: immunoSEQ multiplex PCR; TCRdb's copy keeps in-frame clones and lacks some. This table holds about 220,000 clones, approximately 11% found once. Sequences were obtained from central memory CD4+ T cells from blood. The receptors were sampled from a man between 18 and 35 years old in good health. Both conserved end residues are part of each CDR3. Each record gives: D gene, V gene, J gene, clone size, CDR3 DNA, CDR3 protein. D genes are given only for firm matches. The listing skips clone size in some rows; elsewhere it reads once, few, many or a size class.

-	TRBV11-2	TRBJ2-5	few	TGTGCCAGCAGCCCGGTGTGGGTCCAAGAGACCCAGTACTTC	CASSPVWVQETQYF
-	TRBV4-1	TRBJ2-2	few	TGCGCCAGCAGCCCCCATGGAATGGCAAGGACCGGGGAGCTGTTTTTT	CASSPHGMARTGELFF
TRBD2	TRBV9	TRBJ2-1	few	TGTGCCAGCAGCGTTACCTTGCGGGAGGGCTGGAACAATGAGCAGTTCTTC	CASSVTLREGWNNEQFF
-	TRBV6-6	TRBJ2-7	few	TGTGCCAGCAGTTACGACAGCTCCTACGAGCAGTACTTC	CASSYDSSYEQYF
TRBD2	TRBV5-1	TRBJ2-1	few	TGCGCCAGCAGCCTCAAGCGGGGAACCTACAATGAGCAGTTCTTC	CASSLKRGTYNEQFF
-	TRBV18	TRBJ1-1	few	TGTGCCAGCTCACTGAGGTTGAACACTGAAGCTTTCTTT	CASSLRLNTEAFF
-	TRBV29-1	TRBJ2-5	-	TGCAGCGTTTTAGCTTGGCCTCCGAGGGGGGAGACCCAGTACTTC	CSVLAWPPRGETQYF
TRBD1	TRBV28	TRBJ1-2	-	TGTGCCAGCAGTTTAATAGGGGCAGGGGGCGACTATGGCTACACCTTC	CASSLIGAGGDYGYTF
-	TRBV9	TRBJ2-3	few	TGTGCCAGCAGCCCTAGCCGGGGAGATACGCAGTATTTT	CASSPSRGDTQYF
-	TRBV30	TRBJ2-5	-	TGTGCCTGGAGCCCCTCGGGAGAGACCCAGTACTTC	CAWSPSGETQYF
-	TRBV30	TRBJ1-4	few	TGTGCCTGGAGCGATAAGGCAGTCGAAAAACTGTTTTTT	CAWSDKAVEKLFF
-	TRBV27	TRBJ2-2	once	TGTGCCAGCACTTCCTATGGCTTCGGGGAGCTGTTTTTT	CASTSYGFGELFF
TRBD2	TRBV11-2	TRBJ2-1	few	TGTGCCAGCAGGAAGCCGGGACTAGCGTCGAATGAGCAGTTCTTC	CASRKPGLASNEQFF
TRBD2	TRBV5-4	TRBJ2-3	few	TGTGCCAGCAGCTTCACTAGCGGCACAGATACGCAGTATTTT	CASSFTSGTDTQYF
-	TRBV18	TRBJ2-4	few	TGTGCCAGCTCACCAAAGGACGGCCTAGCCAAAAACATTCAGTACTTC	CASSPKDGLAKNIQYF
TRBD2	TRBV11-2	TRBJ2-7	-	TGTGCCAGCAGCCTCACCCGCGGGAGACTCTACGAGCAGTACTTC	CASSLTRGRLYEQYF